The present entry profiles one TCR beta chain with its context. The data were taken from a study of OX40 agonist ivuxolimab in advanced cancers. Turning to the study itself: Every 2 weeks, ivuxolimab was infused into the patients intravenously at between 0.01 and 10 mg/kg.

Between the trimmed V and J ends, which lost 1 base and 3 bases, there was a span of 9 bases. There are 13 residues in the CDR3. Germline V lookup: CDR1 GTSNPN, CDR2 SVGIG (reference sequence). The method was immunoSEQ multiplex PCR; TCRdb's version includes in-frame clones alone and lacks a portion of them. The table has around 91,000 clones, nearly 90% seen once; the top ten hold 0.15% to 0.2%. The chain recombines TRBV30 with TRBJ1-1; D not certain. The sample consisted of CD4+ or CD8+ T cells sorted from blood, taken in a trial of the OX40 agonist ivuxolimab. This receptor was identified in an adult with an advanced solid tumor such as melanoma, head and neck, liver or kidney cancer. The CDR3 sequence: CAWSAWGYTEAFF. The CDR3 DNA sequence: TGTGCCTGGAGTGCTTGGGGTTACACTGAAGCTTTCTTT.